The 9 T cell receptor beta chains presented below share a single source sample, sequenced in a study of blood T cell repertoires in COVID-19 (dated by TCRdb to the early 2020s). Receptors were amplified or captured by the immunoSEQ multiplex PCR assay. This is the immuneACCESS table as TCRdb keeps it, with only in-frame sequences that have V and J called. A part of the clones is gone; compared with another copy, unresolved V genes explain less than half, and the rest is unexplained. This sample lists 250,000 or so clones; around 89% were detected once. The ten largest clones capture 4.1% of the sample. Sequencing input: PBMCs or T cells enriched from blood (not recorded which). Receptors originate from a woman in her 30s with acute COVID-19.

The V and J genes are TRBV4-3 and TRBJ2-3; TRBD2 aligns across 14 bases. The CDR3 has 17 amino acids. Looked up from germline, CDR1 is LGHNA and CDR2 is YSLEER. J was trimmed by 8 bases and V by 0 bases; bases with no gene match: 7. CDR3 sequence (DNA): TGCGCCAGCAGCCAAGAGTTCAAAGGACTAGCGGGAGGTACGCAGTATTTT. Its translation is CASSQEFKGLAGGTQYF.

The chain employs TRBV10-1 and TRBJ2-1; 10 nucleotides match TRBD2. With 6 bases clipped from V and 2 bases from J, the junction kept 1 base outside the gene matches. CDR3 length: 14 amino acids. CDR1 and CDR2 from the germline V gene are WNHNN and SYGVQD (reference sequence). CDR3 sequence reads: CASSLAGAYNEQFF. The CDR3 DNA reads TGCGCCAGCAGCCTAGCGGGAGCCTACAATGAGCAGTTCTTC.

J is TRBJ2-1 and V is TRBV27; D is unresolved. CDR1 and CDR2 from the germline V gene are MNHEY and SMNVEV (reference sequence). The CDR3 has 17 residues. The ends were cut back, 5 bases at V and 0 bases at J, with 17 bases in the middle. The CDR3 nucleotides are TGTGCCAGCAGTAACTACGCGGCCTCCGCCTCCTACAATGAGCAGTTCTTC. Encoded protein: CASSNYAASASYNEQFF.

This clone was counted a single time. This chain links TRBV19 with TRBJ2-2, with D possibly TRBD1 on 5 matching bases. Germline values: CDR1 LNHDA, CDR2 SQIVND (reference sequence). This CDR3 is 14 amino acids long. V lost 7 bases and J 3 bases, leaving 12 bases between the germline ends. The DNA of the CDR3 is TGTGCCAGTAACTCCGTCAGGGACACCGGGGAGCTGTTTTTT. Its protein product is CASNSVRDTGELFF.

The rearrangement links TRBV28 to TRBJ1-1; possibly TRBD1 for D (6 bases). The CDR3 consists of 17 residues. Germline loops: CDR1 MDHEN, CDR2 SYDVKM. The V gene lost 5 bases and the J gene lost 0 bases, with 19 bases spanning the gap. CDR3 DNA sequence: TGTGCCAGCAGTCCCCCCCTCTCGGGACAAATGAACACTGAAGCTTTCTTT. It is translated as CASSPPLSGQMNTEAFF.

This chain connects TRBV7-6 to TRBJ1-1; D remains ambiguous. The germline V and J ends were trimmed by 5 bases and 5 bases, with 21 bases remaining between them. Per germline, CDR1 SGHVS and CDR2 FNYEAQ. The CDR3 runs 16 residues. The DNA for the CDR3 is TGTGCCAGCAGCCTACCGGCATACGGGGTGGGGACTGAAGCTTTCTTT. Translated: CASSLPAYGVGTEAFF.

This clone has just one count. This chain links TRBV10-3 with TRBJ1-4; 9 nucleotides agree with TRBD1. There are 15 residues in the CDR3. V lost 4 bases, J lost 8 bases, and 8 bases stayed unmatched. Germline assignment: CDR1 ENHRY and CDR2 SYGVKD. CDR3 DNA sequence: TGTGCCATCAGTGGGGGACAGGGAAGGGAGGAAAAACTGTTTTTT. Translating it yields CAISGGQGREEKLFF.

Here the CDR3 reads CSTMGGRAPRSYNEQFF. The CDR3 nucleotides are TGCAGCACGATGGGCGGGAGGGCCCCTCGCTCTTACAATGAGCAGTTCTTC. The chain employs TRBV29-1 and TRBJ2-1, with 9 positions matching TRBD2. The CDR3 extends over 17 amino acids. Germline V gene data show CDR1 as SQVTM and CDR2 as ANQGSEA. The junction had 18 bases not matched to a gene; V was cut back by 8 bases and J by 4 bases.

The gene calls are TRBV19 and TRBJ1-1; TRBD1 matches at 7 bases. V shed 5 bases and J 1 base; nucleotides not matched to a gene: 4. The germline CDR1 and CDR2 sequences are LNHDA and SQIVND (reference sequence). This CDR3 region has 14 residues. The CDR3 loop is CASSPTGTNTEAFF. As DNA, the CDR3 is TGTGCCAGTAGTCCGACAGGGACGAACACTGAAGCTTTCTTT.